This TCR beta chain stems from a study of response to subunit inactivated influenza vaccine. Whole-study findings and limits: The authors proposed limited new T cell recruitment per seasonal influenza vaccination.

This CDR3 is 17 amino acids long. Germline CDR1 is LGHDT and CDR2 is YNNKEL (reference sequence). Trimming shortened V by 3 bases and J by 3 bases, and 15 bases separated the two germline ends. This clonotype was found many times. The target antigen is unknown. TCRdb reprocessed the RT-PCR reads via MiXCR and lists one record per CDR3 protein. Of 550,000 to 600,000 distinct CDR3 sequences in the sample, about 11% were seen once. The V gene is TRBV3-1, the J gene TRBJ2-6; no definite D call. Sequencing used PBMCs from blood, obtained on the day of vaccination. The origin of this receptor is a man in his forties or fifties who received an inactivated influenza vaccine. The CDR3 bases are TGTGCCAGCAGCCAGTTGGTAGGGAAGCGTGGGGCCAACGTCCTGACTTTC. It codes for CASSQLVGKRGANVLTF.